Listed below are T cell receptor beta chains from one sample, sequenced in a study of OX40 agonist ivuxolimab in advanced cancers. TCRdb's copy holds only in-frame clones and misses some; the assay was immunoSEQ multiplex PCR. The profile shows around 68,000 clones, 75% to 90% of them singletons. Here the sequenced sample was CD4+ or CD8+ T cells sorted from blood, taken in a trial of the OX40 agonist ivuxolimab. The source is an adult with an advanced solid tumor such as melanoma, head and neck, liver or kidney cancer. CDR3s include the opening cysteine and the closing phenylalanine or tryptophan. D genes are given only for firm matches. Clone size is not always given. Where it is, it says once, few, many or a class for expanded clones.

clone size,V gene,D gene,CDR3 length,J gene,CDR3 DNA,CDR3 protein
NA,TRBV5-1,NA,15,TRBJ2-2,TGCGCCAGCAGCTTGATGGGAGCGAACACCGGGGAGCTGTTTTTT,CASSLMGANTGELFF
NA,TRBV18,NA,15,TRBJ2-1,TGTGCCAGCTCACCACCGGGGACTTTCGTAGAACAGCAGTTCTTC,CASSPPGTFVEQQFF
NA,TRBV2,NA,14,TRBJ1-1,TGTGCCAGCAGTGGAGGTAGGGTCATCCCTGAAGCTTTCTTT,CASSGGRVIPEAFF
NA,TRBV5-6,NA,13,TRBJ2-3,TGTGCCAGCAGCCCGCAGGGCACAGATACGCAGTATTTT,CASSPQGTDTQYF
NA,TRBV7-6,NA,13,TRBJ2-3,TGTGCCAGCAGCTCAGGCGTAGGAGATACGCAGTATTTT,CASSSGVGDTQYF
NA,TRBV14,NA,17,TRBJ1-2,TGTGCCAGCAGCCATGGAACGTGGGTCCCCAGCCCGTTTGGCTACACCTTC,CASSHGTWVPSPFGYTF
NA,TRBV4-1,NA,18,TRBJ2-3,TGCGCCAGCAGCCAAGTGGAGAAGGGCGGTGGGTTCACAGATACGCAGTATTTT,CASSQVEKGGGFTDTQYF
NA,TRBV2,NA,12,TRBJ2-1,TGTGCCAGCAGTGAAATGGACAATGAGCAGTTCTTC,CASSEMDNEQFF
NA,TRBV5-4,TRBD1,15,TRBJ2-7,TGTGCCAGCAGCCCTCCCGGGGACAGGGACTACGAGCAGTACTTC,CASSPPGDRDYEQYF
NA,TRBV5-4,NA,16,TRBJ2-5,TGTGCCAGCAGCTTGGCCACGGGGAGTGGGAGCAGGACCCAGTACTTC,CASSLATGSGSRTQYF
NA,TRBV19,NA,13,TRBJ2-3,TGTGCCAGTAGTATCCCTGTCACAGATACGCAGTATTTT,CASSIPVTDTQYF
NA,TRBV7-2,NA,15,TRBJ2-7,TGTGCCAGCAGCTTAGCTTCGGGACACCCGTACGAGCAGTACTTC,CASSLASGHPYEQYF
NA,TRBV13,NA,13,TRBJ2-1,TGTGCCAGCAGCGCCAGACTAGTTTCGGAGCAGTTCTTC,CASSARLVSEQFF
NA,TRBV7-2,NA,15,TRBJ2-1,TGTGCCAGCAGCTTAGAGGACAGAAGTGGCGATGAGCAGTTCTTC,CASSLEDRSGDEQFF
few,TRBV7-3,NA,15,TRBJ2-3,TGTGCCAGCAGCCCTGCGGGTCTCCACACAGATACGCAGTATTTT,CASSPAGLHTDTQYF
NA,TRBV18,NA,13,TRBJ1-1,TGTGCCAGCTCTCCGACCGAGAACACTGAAGCTTTCTTT,CASSPTENTEAFF
NA,TRBV29-1,NA,13,TRBJ2-7,TGCAGCGCTCGGATACCTAGCTCCTACGAGCAGTACTTC,CSARIPSSYEQYF
NA,TRBV13,TRBD2,16,TRBJ2-7,TGTGCCAGCAGCGGGGGACTAGCGGAACCCTCCTACGAGCAGTACTTC,CASSGGLAEPSYEQYF
NA,TRBV6-1,TRBD2,15,TRBJ2-1,TGTGCCAGCAGGGGACTAGCGGGAGGCGCGAATGAGCAGTTCTTC,CASRGLAGGANEQFF
NA,TRBV7-9,NA,15,TRBJ1-1,TGTGCCAGTTTCCAGGGGCACCAGGCCTCCCTTGAAGCTTTCTTT,CASFQGHQASLEAFF
NA,TRBV15,NA,15,TRBJ2-7,TGTGCCACCAGCAGAAACAGGATTACCTCCTACGAGCAGTACTTC,CATSRNRITSYEQYF
few,TRBV6-5,NA,14,TRBJ2-7,TGTGCCAGCAGCCGGACGGGGCCCCTCTACGAGCAGTACTTC,CASSRTGPLYEQYF
once,TRBV21-1,NA,15,TRBJ2-7,TGTGCCAGCAGCACCCGGACAGGGATCCCCTACGAGCAGTACTTC,CASSTRTGIPYEQYF
few,TRBV14,NA,12,TRBJ1-1,TGTGCCAGCAGCCATGCCCCAGGTGAAGCTTTCTTT,CASSHAPGEAFF
NA,TRBV16,NA,17,TRBJ2-1,TGTGCCAGCAGCCAGGGACTTGGCTTACGTCTTTCTAATGAGCAGTTCTTC,CASSQGLGLRLSNEQFF
NA,TRBV6-5,TRBD1,14,TRBJ1-1,TGTGCCAGCAGTCACCGGGACAGGGGACCTAAAGCTTTCTTT,CASSHRDRGPKAFF
once,TRBV6-5,NA,15,TRBJ2-1,TGTGCCAGCAAACCCCGGAGGGAGCCTGGTGGTGAGCAGTTCTTC,CASKPRREPGGEQFF
NA,TRBV7-8,TRBD1,17,TRBJ2-2,TGTGCCAGCAGCTTATTAGTCTGGACAGGGGGCTCTGGGGAGCTGTTTTTT,CASSLLVWTGGSGELFF
NA,TRBV6-1,NA,15,TRBJ1-2,TGTGCCAGCAGTGGAAATACGGTGGTGAACTATGGCTACACCTTC,CASSGNTVVNYGYTF
NA,TRBV28,NA,13,TRBJ1-4,TGTGCCCATAGGGGTACTCTATATGAAAAACTGTTTTTT,CAHRGTLYEKLFF
NA,TRBV7-2,NA,13,TRBJ2-3,TGTGCCAGCAGCTTGAGAGGACCTCAAACGCAGTATTTT,CASSLRGPQTQYF
NA,TRBV1,NA,15,TRBJ2-2,TGCACCAGCAGCCAAGTCGGGCTAGCGGCCGGGGAGCTGTTTTTT,CTSSQVGLAAGELFF
NA,TRBV7-8,NA,13,TRBJ2-1,TGTGCCAGCAGCTTCATTCGGTACAATGAGCAGTTCTTC,CASSFIRYNEQFF
NA,TRBV28,TRBD2,17,TRBJ2-3,TGTGCCAGCATAACTAGCGGGAGAAGTTTAAGCACAGATACGCAGTATTTT,CASITSGRSLSTDTQYF
NA,TRBV18,NA,16,TRBJ1-3,TGTGCCAGCCCACCAAGTGGGGGACACTCTGGAAACACCATATATTTT,CASPPSGGHSGNTIYF
NA,TRBV28,TRBD1,15,TRBJ1-1,TGTGCCAGCAGTCCTTCCGGGACAGGGAACACTGAAGCTTTCTTT,CASSPSGTGNTEAFF
once,TRBV7-8,NA,16,TRBJ2-5,TGTGCCAGCAGCTTAAACCGGCTCCGACTAAAAGAGACCCAGTACTTC,CASSLNRLRLKETQYF
NA,TRBV5-4,NA,14,TRBJ2-7,TGTGCCAGCAGCCAAGATGGGGCAGAGACCGAGCAGTACTTC,CASSQDGAETEQYF
NA,TRBV18,NA,15,TRBJ2-7,TGTGCCAGCTCACCTTCGCGGAGGGAAAGGTACGAGCAGTACTTC,CASSPSRRERYEQYF
NA,TRBV11-2,TRBD2,13,TRBJ2-5,TGTGCCAGCAGCCTAGCGGGAGGGGAGACCCAGTACTTC,CASSLAGGETQYF
NA,TRBV9,TRBD2,16,TRBJ2-2,TGTGCCAGCAGCGCACTAGCGGGACCGAACACCGGGGAGCTGTTTTTT,CASSALAGPNTGELFF
once,TRBV6-6,NA,13,TRBJ2-7,TGTGCCAGCAGTTATGACAGGGCGGGGGAGCAGTACTTC,CASSYDRAGEQYF
NA,TRBV6-1,NA,15,TRBJ2-1,TGTGCCAGCAGCGACACAGGGAACACCTACAATGAGCAGTTCTTC,CASSDTGNTYNEQFF
NA,TRBV16,NA,14,TRBJ1-2,TGTGCCAGCAGCCAGGTGCAGGGATTGTATGGCTACACCTTC,CASSQVQGLYGYTF
NA,TRBV6-4,TRBD2,16,TRBJ2-3,TGTGCCAGCAGGGGGACTAGCGGGTCGCCCACAGATACGCAGTATTTT,CASRGTSGSPTDTQYF
NA,TRBV19,NA,14,TRBJ1-2,TGTGCCAGTAGTATAACAGGGACTAACTATGGCTACACCTTC,CASSITGTNYGYTF
NA,TRBV7-2,NA,13,TRBJ2-5,TGTGCCAGCAGTGAGGTTGCCCAAGAGACCCAGTACTTC,CASSEVAQETQYF
NA,TRBV18,NA,13,TRBJ1-1,TGTGCCAGCTCACCGACATCAGGGACTGAAGCTTTCTTT,CASSPTSGTEAFF
NA,TRBV27,TRBD2,19,TRBJ2-3,TGTGCCAGCAGTCCAACCGGGACTAGCGGGAGCAAGGTCACAGATACGCAGTATTTT,CASSPTGTSGSKVTDTQYF
NA,TRBV6-1,NA,14,TRBJ1-1,TGTGCCAGCAGTTTAAACAGGGAGCAAACTGAAGCTTTCTTT,CASSLNREQTEAFF
NA,TRBV7-2,NA,13,TRBJ1-1,TGTGCCAGCAGCGCACAGGAGGACACTGAAGCTTTCTTT,CASSAQEDTEAFF
NA,TRBV2,TRBD1,13,TRBJ2-2,TGTGCCAGCTCCGGGACAGGTAGAGGGGAGCTGTTTTTT,CASSGTGRGELFF
NA,TRBV7-8,NA,14,TRBJ1-2,TGTGCCAGCAGCTTAACGGGGTTGGGCTATGGCTACACCTTC,CASSLTGLGYGYTF
NA,TRBV7-2,TRBD1,14,TRBJ1-2,TGTGCCAGCAGCCCCCGGACAGGGGGCACTGGCTACACCTTC,CASSPRTGGTGYTF
NA,TRBV28,NA,14,TRBJ2-1,TGTGCCAGCCAAGCGAGCGCGAACTACAATGAGCAGTTCTTC,CASQASANYNEQFF
NA,TRBV19,NA,15,TRBJ1-5,TGTGCCAGTAGTATAGGTGGGGCGTACGTGCAGCCCCAGCATTTT,CASSIGGAYVQPQHF
NA,TRBV7-9,NA,17,TRBJ2-6,TGTGCCAGCAGCTTAGGGCCAGCCCGGTCTGGGGCCAACGTCCTGACTTTC,CASSLGPARSGANVLTF
NA,TRBV6-6,NA,15,TRBJ1-5,TGTGCCAGCAGACGGGACGGGAATAGCAATCAGCCCCAGCATTTT,CASRRDGNSNQPQHF
NA,TRBV5-1,TRBD2,17,TRBJ2-1,TGCGCCAGCAGCTTGGCTGGAAGGGAGGGCACCTACAATGAGCAGTTCTTC,CASSLAGREGTYNEQFF
NA,TRBV21-1,NA,17,TRBJ2-6,TGTGCCAGCAGCCCTCGGGACAGGGCATCTGGGGCCAACGTCCTGACTTTC,CASSPRDRASGANVLTF